This T cell receptor beta chain is drawn from a study of blood T cell repertoires in COVID-19. Overall study: The United States, Italy and Spain supplied acute and convalescent COVID-19 samples. T cells, B-cell-depleted T cells, or PBMCs provided the cDNA or gDNA that served as material.

Per the original data handling: Reference gene primer amplification in the assay estimated nucleated cell counts. Repertoires were generated with immunoSEQ multiplex PCR, while TCRdb's copy carries only in-frame clones and drops some. That table supplies the V and J calls and clone size; D and trimming were determined from the DNA. The repertoire consists of about 290,000 clones, with nearly 90% occurring once and the leading ten covering around 10%. Patients of the Seattle cohort, enrolled during active infection, were followed longitudinally. Germline CDR1 LGHDT, CDR2 YNNKEL (reference sequence). This CDR3 has 14 residues. The junction had 5 bases not matched to a gene; V was cut back by 4 bases and J by 5 bases.

The sequence derives from a woman under 40 with COVID-19, enrolled during active disease. Sequencing was carried out using peripheral blood. The J gene is TRBJ2-1, the V gene TRBV3-1 (or the pseudogene TRBV3-2), with 7 bases identical to TRBD2. The CDR3: CASSRRGKNNEQFF. CDR3 nucleotides: TGTGCCAGCAGCCGGCGGGGGAAAAACAATGAGCAGTTCTTC.